A selection of T cell receptor beta chains follows, all from one sample in a study of blood T cell repertoires in COVID-19. Assay: immunoSEQ multiplex PCR; the TCRdb copy retains only in-frame clones and omits some. The sample contains approximately 200,000 clones, 80% to 90% of which appear only once. Sequences were obtained from PBMCs or T cells enriched from blood (not recorded which). Every receptor here comes from a woman aged 25 to 39 who had been exposed to COVID-19. Both conserved end residues are part of each CDR3. The D gene is left open where the match is weak. The size field is filled for only some rows; it gives once, few, many or a size class.

V,J,size,length,D,DNA,CDR3
TRBV3-1/TRBV3-2,TRBJ1-3,NA,17,NA,TGTGCCAGCAGCCGCACAAGGACAGCCCTTCCTGGAAACACCATATATTTT,CASSRTRTALPGNTIYF
TRBV28,TRBJ1-5,once,14,NA,TGTGCCAGCAGGCGCGACACAACTAATCAGCCCCAGCATTTT,CASRRDTTNQPQHF
TRBV19,TRBJ1-6,NA,14,TRBD1,TGTGCCAGTAGTATAATGGGACAGAATTCACCCCTCCACTTT,CASSIMGQNSPLHF
TRBV9,TRBJ1-1,NA,14,NA,TGTGCCAGCAGCAAACACAGGGCTGGGACTGAAGCTTTCTTT,CASSKHRAGTEAFF
TRBV30,TRBJ1-4,NA,13,TRBD1,TGTGCCCGGGGAGGACAGGGACGTGAAAAACTGTTTTTT,CARGGQGREKLFF
TRBV30,TRBJ2-7,NA,14,TRBD1,TGTGCCTGGAGGGAGACAGGGGCCGGCTACGAGCAGTACTTC,CAWRETGAGYEQYF
TRBV19,TRBJ1-1,NA,17,NA,TGTGCCAGTACCACGCCGGGGGGGCGCATATCGAACACTGAAGCTTTCTTT,CASTTPGGRISNTEAFF
TRBV29-1,TRBJ1-2,once,13,TRBD1,TGCAGCGTTATCTTGACAGGGGGTTATGGCTACACCTTC,CSVILTGGYGYTF
TRBV5-6,TRBJ1-2,NA,16,TRBD1,TGTGCCAGCAGCCCCGGGGGACAGGGGGCGAACTATGGCTACACCTTC,CASSPGGQGANYGYTF
TRBV28,TRBJ1-5,NA,14,NA,TGTGCCAGCAGTCCTTGGACAGCTAATCAGCCCCAGCATTTT,CASSPWTANQPQHF
TRBV9,TRBJ2-1,NA,18,NA,TGTGCCAGCAGCGCTTATAGCCCGATAGACCCGAGCGACAATGAGCAGTTCTTC,CASSAYSPIDPSDNEQFF
TRBV11-2,TRBJ2-1,NA,17,TRBD2,TGTGCCAGCAGCTTAGTCGGGACTAGCGGGAGACAGCGGGAGCAGTTCTTC,CASSLVGTSGRQREQFF
TRBV28,TRBJ1-5,NA,15,TRBD1,TGTGCCAGCAGTTTTGGGGACAGGGGGTATCAGCCCCAGCATTTT,CASSFGDRGYQPQHF
TRBV2,TRBJ2-1,NA,16,TRBD2,TGTGCCAGCAGTGATCAACTAGCGGGAATATACAATGAGCAGTTCTTC,CASSDQLAGIYNEQFF
TRBV9,TRBJ2-7,once,15,NA,TGTGCCAGCAGCCCGACACCGTTTAGCTCCTACGAGCAGTACTTC,CASSPTPFSSYEQYF
TRBV2,TRBJ1-1,NA,13,TRBD1,TGTGCCAGCATGGGACAGGGTGGCACTGAAGCTTTCTTT,CASMGQGGTEAFF
TRBV19,TRBJ1-4,NA,13,TRBD1,TGTGCCAGTCGGACAGGTCCAAATGAAAAACTGTTTTTT,CASRTGPNEKLFF
TRBV5-1,TRBJ2-2,NA,16,TRBD2,TGCGCCAGCAGCTTGATTCTAGCGGGAAACACCGGGGAGCTGTTTTTT,CASSLILAGNTGELFF
TRBV19,TRBJ2-1,NA,18,TRBD2,TGTGCCAGTAGTATAGGGGTACTAGCGTCGAGCTCCTACAATGAGCAGTTCTTC,CASSIGVLASSSYNEQFF
TRBV28,TRBJ1-6,NA,15,NA,TGTGCCAGCAGTTTTCCGGACAGACTGCTTACACCCCTCCACTTT,CASSFPDRLLTPLHF
TRBV5-1,TRBJ1-4,NA,15,NA,TGCGCCAGCACCCCGGGAGGGGTAACTAATGAAAAACTGTTTTTT,CASTPGGVTNEKLFF
TRBV11-2,TRBJ2-7,NA,14,NA,TGTGCCAGCAGACGGGACACGGGATGGGACGAGCAGTACTTC,CASRRDTGWDEQYF
TRBV7-9,TRBJ2-1,NA,15,TRBD2,TGTGCCAGCAGATTGGGACTAGCGAGCTACAATGAGCAGTTCTTC,CASRLGLASYNEQFF
TRBV28,TRBJ1-5,NA,15,TRBD1,TGTGCCAGCAGCCGGACAGGGGGCCCCAATCAGCCCCAGCATTTT,CASSRTGGPNQPQHF
TRBV6-2/TRBV6-3,TRBJ2-3,NA,14,NA,TGTGCCAGCAGCACAACTAGAGCCGCAGATACGCAGTATTTT,CASSTTRAADTQYF
TRBV3-1/TRBV3-2,TRBJ2-2,once,16,TRBD2,TGTGCCAGCAGCCAAGCAAGTACTAGCGGGACCGGGGAGCTGTTTTTT,CASSQASTSGTGELFF